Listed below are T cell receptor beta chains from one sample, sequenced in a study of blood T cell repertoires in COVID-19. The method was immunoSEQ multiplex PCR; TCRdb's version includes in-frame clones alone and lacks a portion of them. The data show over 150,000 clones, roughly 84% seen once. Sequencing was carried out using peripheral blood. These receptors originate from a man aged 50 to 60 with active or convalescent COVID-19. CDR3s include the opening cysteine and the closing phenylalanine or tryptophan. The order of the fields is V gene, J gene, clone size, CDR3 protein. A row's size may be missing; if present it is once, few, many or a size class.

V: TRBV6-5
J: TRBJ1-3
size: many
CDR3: CATVSAGNTIYF

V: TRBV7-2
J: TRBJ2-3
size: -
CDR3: CASSKGLAADPSTDTQYF

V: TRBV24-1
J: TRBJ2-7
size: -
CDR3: CATSDTAYSYEQYF

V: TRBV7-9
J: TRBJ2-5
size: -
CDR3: CASSFWLAGAETQYF

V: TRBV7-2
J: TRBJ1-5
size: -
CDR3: CASSFVSGALNQPQHF

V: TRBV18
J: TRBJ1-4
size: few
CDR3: CASSPGQTSIATNEKLFF

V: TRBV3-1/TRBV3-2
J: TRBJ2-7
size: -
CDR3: CASSQSYEQYF

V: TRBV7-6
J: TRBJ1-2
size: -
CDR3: CASSPMPDRLTSIGYTF

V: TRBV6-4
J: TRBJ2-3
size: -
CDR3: CASSEEGSGTDTQYF

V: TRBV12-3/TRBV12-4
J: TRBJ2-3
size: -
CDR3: CASSFDGSTQYF

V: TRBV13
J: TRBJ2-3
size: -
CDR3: CASSSLTALGTDTQYF

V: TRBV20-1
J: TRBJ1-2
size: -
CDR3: CSASLQGPNYGYTF

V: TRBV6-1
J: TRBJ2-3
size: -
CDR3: CASSGDPGTGGKDTQYF

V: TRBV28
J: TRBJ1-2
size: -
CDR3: CASRARGSRRGYTF

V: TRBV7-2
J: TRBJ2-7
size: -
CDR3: CASCMTSGRTEQYF

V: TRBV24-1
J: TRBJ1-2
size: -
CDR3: CATSGDKWGYTF

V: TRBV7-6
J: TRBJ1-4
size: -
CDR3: CASSLGRGPPNEKLFF

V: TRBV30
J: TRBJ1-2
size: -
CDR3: CAWTVGRGRGNYGYTF

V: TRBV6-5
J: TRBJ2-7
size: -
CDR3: CASRLGQGSYEQYF

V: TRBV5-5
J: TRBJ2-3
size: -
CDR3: CASSLQGLAGPSDTQYF

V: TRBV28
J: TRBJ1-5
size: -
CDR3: CASSLPPGTMNQPQHF

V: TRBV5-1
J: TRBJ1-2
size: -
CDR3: CASSTGQGARNYGYTF

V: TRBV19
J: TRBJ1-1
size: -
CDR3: CASSILGFGGTEAFF

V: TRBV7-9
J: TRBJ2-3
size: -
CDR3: CASSSDRRASTDTQYF

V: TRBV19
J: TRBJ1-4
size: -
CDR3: CASRDTGPPNEKLFF

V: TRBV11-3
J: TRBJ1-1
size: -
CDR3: CASRPSRGSAYDEAFF

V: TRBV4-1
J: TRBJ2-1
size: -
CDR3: CASSQEAGGSEQFF

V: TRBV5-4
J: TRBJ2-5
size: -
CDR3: CASSPTGTKETQYF

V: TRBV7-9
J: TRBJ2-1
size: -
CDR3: CASSLAHLSSYNEQFF

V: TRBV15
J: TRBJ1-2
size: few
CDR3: CATQFADNYGYTF

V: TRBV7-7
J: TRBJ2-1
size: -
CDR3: CASSATTGKEQFF

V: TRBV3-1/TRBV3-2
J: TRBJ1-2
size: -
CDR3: CASSPPHRVYGYTF

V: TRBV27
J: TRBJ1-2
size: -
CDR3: CASSFRANYGYTF

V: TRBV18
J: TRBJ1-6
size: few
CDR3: CASSPGTGNSPLHF

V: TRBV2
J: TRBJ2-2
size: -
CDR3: CASSETGPTGELFF

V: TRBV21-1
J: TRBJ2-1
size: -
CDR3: CASSNVGRASVNNEQFF

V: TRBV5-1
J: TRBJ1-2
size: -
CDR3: CASSLAGTGASHGYTF

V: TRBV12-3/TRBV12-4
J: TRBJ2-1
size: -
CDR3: CASTPDRGHEQFF

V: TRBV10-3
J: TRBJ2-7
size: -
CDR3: CAISGGQSYEQYF

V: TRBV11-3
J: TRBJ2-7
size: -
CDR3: CASSLSHALNYEQYF

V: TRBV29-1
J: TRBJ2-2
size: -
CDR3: CSVASGHQINTGELFF

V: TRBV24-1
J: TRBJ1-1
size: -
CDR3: CATSDPFWERAFF

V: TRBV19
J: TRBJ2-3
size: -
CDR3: CASSMETSTDTQYF

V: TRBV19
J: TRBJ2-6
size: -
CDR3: CASKADPGGANVLTF

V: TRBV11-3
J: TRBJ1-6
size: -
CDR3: CASSLISSYNSPLHF

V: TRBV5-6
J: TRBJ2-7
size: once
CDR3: CASSYRGHQVEQYF